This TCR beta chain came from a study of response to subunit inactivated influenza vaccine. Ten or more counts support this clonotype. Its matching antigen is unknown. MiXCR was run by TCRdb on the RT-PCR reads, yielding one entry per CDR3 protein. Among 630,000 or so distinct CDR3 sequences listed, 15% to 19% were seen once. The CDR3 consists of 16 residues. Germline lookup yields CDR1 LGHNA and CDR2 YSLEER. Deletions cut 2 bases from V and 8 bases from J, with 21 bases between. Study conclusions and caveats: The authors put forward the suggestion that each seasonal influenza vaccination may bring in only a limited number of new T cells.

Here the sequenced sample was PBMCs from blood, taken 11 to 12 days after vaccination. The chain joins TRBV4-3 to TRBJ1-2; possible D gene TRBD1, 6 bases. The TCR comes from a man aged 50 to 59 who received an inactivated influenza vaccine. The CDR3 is CASSQSTGRARGGYTF. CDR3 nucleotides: TGCGCCAGCAGCCAATCTACAGGGCGTGCGAGAGGAGGCTACACCTTC.